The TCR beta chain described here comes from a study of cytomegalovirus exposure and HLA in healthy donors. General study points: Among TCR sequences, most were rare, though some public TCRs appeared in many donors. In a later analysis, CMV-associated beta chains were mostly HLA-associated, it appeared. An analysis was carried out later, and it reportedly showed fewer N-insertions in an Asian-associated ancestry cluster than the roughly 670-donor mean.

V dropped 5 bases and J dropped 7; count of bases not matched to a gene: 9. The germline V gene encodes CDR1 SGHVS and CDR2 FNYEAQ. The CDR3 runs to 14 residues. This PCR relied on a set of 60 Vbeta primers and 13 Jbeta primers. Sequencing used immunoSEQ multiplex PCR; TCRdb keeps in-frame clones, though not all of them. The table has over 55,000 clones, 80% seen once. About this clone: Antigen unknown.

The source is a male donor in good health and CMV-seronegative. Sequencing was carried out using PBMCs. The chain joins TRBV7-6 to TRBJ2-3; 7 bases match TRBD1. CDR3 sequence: CASSPEGAVNTQYF. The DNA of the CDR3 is TGTGCCAGCAGCCCAGAGGGGGCGGTAAATACGCAGTATTTT.